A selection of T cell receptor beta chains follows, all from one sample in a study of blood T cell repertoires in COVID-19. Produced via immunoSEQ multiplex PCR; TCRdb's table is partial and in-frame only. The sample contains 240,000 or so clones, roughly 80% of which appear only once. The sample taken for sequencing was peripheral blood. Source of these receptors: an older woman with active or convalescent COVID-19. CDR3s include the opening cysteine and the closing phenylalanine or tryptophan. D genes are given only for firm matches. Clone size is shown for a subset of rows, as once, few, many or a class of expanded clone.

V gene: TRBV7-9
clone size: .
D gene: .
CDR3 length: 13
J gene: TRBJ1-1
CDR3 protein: CASRREGTTEAFF
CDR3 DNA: TGTGCCAGCCGGAGGGAGGGGACCACTGAAGCTTTCTTT

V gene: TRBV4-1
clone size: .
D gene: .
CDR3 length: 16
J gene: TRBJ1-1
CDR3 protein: CASSSGGGLLNTEAFF
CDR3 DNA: TGCGCCAGCAGCTCCGGGGGTGGGCTGCTTAACACTGAAGCTTTCTTT

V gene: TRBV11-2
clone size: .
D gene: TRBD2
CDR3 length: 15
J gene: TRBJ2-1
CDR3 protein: CASSLLAGGRNEQFF
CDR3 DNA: TGTGCCAGCAGCTTACTAGCGGGGGGGCGCAATGAGCAGTTCTTC

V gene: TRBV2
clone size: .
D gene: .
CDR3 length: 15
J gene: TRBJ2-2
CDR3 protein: CASSETGMAAGELFF
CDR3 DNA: TGTGCCAGCAGTGAAACGGGGATGGCCGCCGGGGAGCTGTTTTTT

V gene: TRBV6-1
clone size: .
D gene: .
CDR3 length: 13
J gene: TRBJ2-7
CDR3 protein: CASSERTTYEQYF
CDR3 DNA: TGTGCCAGCAGTGAGAGGACAACCTACGAGCAGTACTTC

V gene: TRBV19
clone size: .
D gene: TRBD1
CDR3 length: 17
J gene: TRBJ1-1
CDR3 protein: CASSERTGGKMNTEAFF
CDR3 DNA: TGTGCCAGTAGTGAAAGGACAGGGGGAAAGATGAACACTGAAGCTTTCTTT

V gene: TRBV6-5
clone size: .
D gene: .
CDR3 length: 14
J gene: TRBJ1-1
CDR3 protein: CASRTQTGRTEAFF
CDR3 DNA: TGTGCCAGCAGGACCCAAACAGGGCGGACTGAAGCTTTCTTT

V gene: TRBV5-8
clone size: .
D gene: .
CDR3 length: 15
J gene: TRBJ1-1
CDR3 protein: CASSFTGTMNTEAFF
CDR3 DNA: TGTGCCAGCAGCTTCACAGGAACTATGAACACTGAAGCTTTCTTT

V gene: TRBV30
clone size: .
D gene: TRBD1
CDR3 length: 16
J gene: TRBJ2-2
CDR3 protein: CAWSDRGRVINGELFF
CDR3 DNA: TGTGCCTGGAGTGACAGGGGGCGAGTGATAAACGGGGAGCTGTTTTTT

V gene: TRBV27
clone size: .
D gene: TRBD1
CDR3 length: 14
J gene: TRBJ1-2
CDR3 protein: CASSSPGQGSRYTF
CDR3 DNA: TGTGCCAGCAGTTCCCCCGGACAGGGATCACGCTACACCTTC

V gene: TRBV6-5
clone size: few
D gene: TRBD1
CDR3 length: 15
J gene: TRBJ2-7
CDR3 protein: CASSYSLTGAYEQYF
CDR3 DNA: TGTGCCAGCAGTTACTCCCTCACAGGGGCCTACGAGCAGTACTTC

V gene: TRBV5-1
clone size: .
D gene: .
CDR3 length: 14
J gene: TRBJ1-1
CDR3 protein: CASSLANGVTEAFF
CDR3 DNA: TGCGCCAGCAGCTTGGCCAACGGGGTAACTGAAGCTTTCTTT

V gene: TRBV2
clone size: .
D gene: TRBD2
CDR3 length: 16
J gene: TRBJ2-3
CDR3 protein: CASSEGLAGATDTQYF
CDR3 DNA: TGTGCCAGCAGTGAAGGACTAGCGGGGGCTACAGATACGCAGTATTTT

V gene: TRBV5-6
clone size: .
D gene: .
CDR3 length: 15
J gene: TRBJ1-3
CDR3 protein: CASSPLGDSGNTIYF
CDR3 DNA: TGTGCCAGCAGCCCCCTAGGGGACTCTGGAAACACCATATATTTT

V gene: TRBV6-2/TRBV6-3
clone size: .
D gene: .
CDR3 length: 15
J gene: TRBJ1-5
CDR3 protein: CASSYGGNSNQPQHF
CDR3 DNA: TGTGCCAGCAGTTACGGAGGGAATAGCAATCAGCCCCAGCATTTT

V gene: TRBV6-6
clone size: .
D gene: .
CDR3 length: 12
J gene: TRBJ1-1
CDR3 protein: CASSYIAREAFF
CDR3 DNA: TGTGCCAGCAGTTATATTGCCAGGGAAGCTTTCTTT

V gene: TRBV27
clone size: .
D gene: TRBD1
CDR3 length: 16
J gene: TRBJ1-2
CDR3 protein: CASSRGWTGGGYGYTF
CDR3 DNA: TGTGCCAGCAGTCGGGGCTGGACAGGGGGAGGTTATGGCTACACCTTC

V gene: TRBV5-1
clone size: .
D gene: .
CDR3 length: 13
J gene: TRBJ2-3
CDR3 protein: CASSWTSTDTQYF
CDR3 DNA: TGCGCCAGCAGCTGGACTAGCACAGATACGCAGTATTTT

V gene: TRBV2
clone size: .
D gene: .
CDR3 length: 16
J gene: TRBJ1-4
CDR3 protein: CASSERYRAFGEKLFF
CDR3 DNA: TGTGCCAGCAGCGAGAGGTACAGGGCTTTCGGTGAAAAACTGTTTTTT

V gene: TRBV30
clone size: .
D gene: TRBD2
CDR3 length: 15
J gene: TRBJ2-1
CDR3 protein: CACANLGLAGDRGFF
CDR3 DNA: TGTGCCTGTGCTAATTTGGGACTAGCGGGGGATCGGGGGTTCTTC

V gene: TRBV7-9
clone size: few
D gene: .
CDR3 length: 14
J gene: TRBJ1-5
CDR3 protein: CASSFSTSNQPQHF
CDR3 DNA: TGTGCCAGCAGCTTTAGTACTAGCAATCAGCCCCAGCATTTT

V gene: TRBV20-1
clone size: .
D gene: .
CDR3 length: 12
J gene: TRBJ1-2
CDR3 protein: CSASGGEGGYTF
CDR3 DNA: TGCAGTGCTAGTGGGGGGGAGGGTGGCTACACCTTC

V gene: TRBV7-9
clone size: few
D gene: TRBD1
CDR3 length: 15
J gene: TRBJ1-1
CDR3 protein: CASSLRQGGYTEAFF
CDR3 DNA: TGTGCCAGCAGCTTACGACAGGGGGGTTACACTGAAGCTTTCTTT

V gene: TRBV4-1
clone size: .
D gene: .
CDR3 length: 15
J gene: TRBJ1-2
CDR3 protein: CASSQAGVPNYGYTF
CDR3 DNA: TGCGCCAGCAGCCAAGCGGGGGTCCCTAACTATGGCTACACCTTC

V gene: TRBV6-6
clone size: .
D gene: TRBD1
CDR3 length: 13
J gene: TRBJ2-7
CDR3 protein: CASRTGGSYEQYF
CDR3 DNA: TGTGCCAGCAGGACAGGGGGCAGTTACGAGCAGTACTTC